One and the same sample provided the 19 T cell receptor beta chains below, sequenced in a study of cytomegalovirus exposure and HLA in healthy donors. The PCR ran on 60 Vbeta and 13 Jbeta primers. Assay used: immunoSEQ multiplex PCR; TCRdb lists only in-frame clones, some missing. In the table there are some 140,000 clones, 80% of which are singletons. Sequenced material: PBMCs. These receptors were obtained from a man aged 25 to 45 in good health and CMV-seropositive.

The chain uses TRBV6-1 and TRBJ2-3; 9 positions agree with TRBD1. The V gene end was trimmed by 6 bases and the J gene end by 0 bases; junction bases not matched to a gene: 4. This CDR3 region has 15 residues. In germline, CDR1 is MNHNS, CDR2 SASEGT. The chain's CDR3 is CASRLGQGSTDTQYF. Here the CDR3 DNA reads TGTGCCAGCAGACTGGGACAGGGAAGCACAGATACGCAGTATTTT.

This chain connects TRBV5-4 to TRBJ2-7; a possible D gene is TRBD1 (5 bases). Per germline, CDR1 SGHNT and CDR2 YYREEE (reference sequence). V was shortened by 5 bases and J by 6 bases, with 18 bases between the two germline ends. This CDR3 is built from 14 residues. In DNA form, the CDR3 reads TGTGCCAGCAGGCCCGACAGTCGGGCAGGCGAGCAGTACTTC. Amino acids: CASRPDSRAGEQYF.

The CDR3 DNA sequence: TGTGCCAGCAGCCGGGGGAAGTCCTACGAGCAGTACTTC. Residues: CASSRGKSYEQYF. The chain is built from TRBV7-9 and TRBJ2-7; D perhaps matches TRBD2 (6 bases). CDR1 and CDR2 (germline): SEHNR, FQNEAQ (reference sequence). V was pared by 5 bases and J by 1 base, with 9 bases between. CDR3 size: 13 residues.

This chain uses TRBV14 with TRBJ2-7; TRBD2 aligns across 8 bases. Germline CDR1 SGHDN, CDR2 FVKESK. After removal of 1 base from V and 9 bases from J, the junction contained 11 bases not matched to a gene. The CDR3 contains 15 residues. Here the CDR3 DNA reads TGTGCCAGCAGCCAAGGAGGAGCGGGAGATCGGGGGCAGTACTTC. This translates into CASSQGGAGDRGQYF. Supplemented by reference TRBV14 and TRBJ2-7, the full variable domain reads EAGVTQFPSHSVIEKGQTVTLRCDPISGHDNLYWYRRVMGKEIKFLLHFVKESKQDESGMPNNRFLAERTGGTYSTLKVQPAELEDSGVYFCASSQGGAGDRGQYFGPGTRLTVT.

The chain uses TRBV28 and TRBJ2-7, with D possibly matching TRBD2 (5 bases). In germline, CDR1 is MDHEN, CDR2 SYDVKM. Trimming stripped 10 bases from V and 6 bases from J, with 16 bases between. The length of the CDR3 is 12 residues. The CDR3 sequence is CATNRGKGEQYF. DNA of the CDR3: TGTGCCACCAACCGGGGAAAAGGCGAGCAGTACTTC. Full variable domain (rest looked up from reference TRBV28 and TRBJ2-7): DVKVTQSSRYLVKRTGEKVFLECVQDMDHENMFWYRQDPGLGLRLIYFSYDVKMKEKGDIPEGYSVSREKKERFSLILESASTNQTSMYLCATNRGKGEQYFGPGTRLTVT.

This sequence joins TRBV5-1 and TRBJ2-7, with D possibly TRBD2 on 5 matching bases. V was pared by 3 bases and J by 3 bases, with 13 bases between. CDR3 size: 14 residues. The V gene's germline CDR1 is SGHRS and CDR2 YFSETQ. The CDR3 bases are TGCGCCAGCAGCTCCCAACGGACTGGCTACGAGCAGTACTTC. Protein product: CASSSQRTGYEQYF. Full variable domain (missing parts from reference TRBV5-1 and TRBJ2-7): KAGVTQTPRYLIKTRGQQVTLSCSPISGHRSVSWYQQTPGQGLQFLFEYFSETQRNKGNFPGRFSGRQFSNSRSEMNVSTLELGDSALYLCASSSQRTGYEQYFGPGTRLTVT.

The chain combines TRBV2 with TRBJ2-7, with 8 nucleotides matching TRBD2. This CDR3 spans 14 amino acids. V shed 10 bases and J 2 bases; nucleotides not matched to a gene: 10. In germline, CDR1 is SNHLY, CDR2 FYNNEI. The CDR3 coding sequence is TGTGCCACTACTCCGGGACTAGAGACCTACGAGCAGTACTTC. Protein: CATTPGLETYEQYF.

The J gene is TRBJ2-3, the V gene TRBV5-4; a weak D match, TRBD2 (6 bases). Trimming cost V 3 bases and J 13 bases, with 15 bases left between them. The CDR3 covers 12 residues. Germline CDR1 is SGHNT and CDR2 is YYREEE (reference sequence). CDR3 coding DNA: TGTGCCAGCAGCTCCCGGGACTGGCTTAAGTATTTT. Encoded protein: CASSSRDWLKYF.

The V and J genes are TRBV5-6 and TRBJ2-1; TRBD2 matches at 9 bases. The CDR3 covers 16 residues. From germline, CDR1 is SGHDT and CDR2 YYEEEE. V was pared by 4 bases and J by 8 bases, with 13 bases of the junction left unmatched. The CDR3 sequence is CASSQWGLAGLDEQFF. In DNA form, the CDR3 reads TGTGCCAGCAGCCAATGGGGGCTAGCGGGATTGGATGAGCAGTTCTTC.

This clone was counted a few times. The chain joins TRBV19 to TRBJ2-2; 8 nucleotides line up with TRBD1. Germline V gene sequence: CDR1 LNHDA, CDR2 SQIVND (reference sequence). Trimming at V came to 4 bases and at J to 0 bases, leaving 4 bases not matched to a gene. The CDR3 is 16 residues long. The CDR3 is CASSRDRGSNTGELFF. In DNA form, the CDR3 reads TGTGCCAGTAGTAGAGACAGGGGATCGAACACCGGGGAGCTGTTTTTT.

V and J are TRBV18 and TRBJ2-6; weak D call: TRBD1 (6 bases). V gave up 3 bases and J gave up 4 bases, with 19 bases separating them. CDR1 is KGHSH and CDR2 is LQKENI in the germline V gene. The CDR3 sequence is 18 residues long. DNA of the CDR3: TGTGCCAGCTCACCCCGGACAGACCCCTCTTCGGGGGCCAACGTCCTGACTTTC. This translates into CASSPRTDPSSGANVLTF. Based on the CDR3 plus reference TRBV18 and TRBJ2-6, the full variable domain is NAGVMQNPRHLVRRRGQEARLRCSPMKGHSHVYWYRQLPEEGLKFMVYLQKENIIDESGMPKERFSAEFPKEGPSILRIQQVVRGDSAAYFCASSPRTDPSSGANVLTFGAGSRLTVL.

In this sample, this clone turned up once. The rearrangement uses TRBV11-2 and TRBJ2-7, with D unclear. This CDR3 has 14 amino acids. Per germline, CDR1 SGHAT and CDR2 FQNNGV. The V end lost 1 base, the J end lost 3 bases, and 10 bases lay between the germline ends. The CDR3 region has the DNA TGTGCCAGCAGCTTAGGCTCGGGTGTCTACGAGCAGTACTTC. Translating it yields CASSLGSGVYEQYF. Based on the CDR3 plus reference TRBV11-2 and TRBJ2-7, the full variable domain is EAGVAQSPRYKIIEKRQSVAFWCNPISGHATLYWYQQILGQGPKLLIQFQNNGVVDDSQLPKDRFSAERLKGVDSTLKIQPAKLEDSAVYLCASSLGSGVYEQYFGPGTRLTVT.

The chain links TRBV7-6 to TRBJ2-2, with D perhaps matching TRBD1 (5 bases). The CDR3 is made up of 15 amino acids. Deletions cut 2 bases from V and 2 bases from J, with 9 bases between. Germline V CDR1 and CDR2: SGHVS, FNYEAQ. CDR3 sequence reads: CASSLMGLNTGELFF. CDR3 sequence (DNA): TGTGCCAGCAGCTTAATGGGGCTAAACACCGGGGAGCTGTTTTTT.

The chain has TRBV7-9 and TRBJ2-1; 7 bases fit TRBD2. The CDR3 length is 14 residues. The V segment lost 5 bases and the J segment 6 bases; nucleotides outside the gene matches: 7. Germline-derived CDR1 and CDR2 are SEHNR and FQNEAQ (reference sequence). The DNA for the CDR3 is TGTGCCAGCAGCCGGGGGGAGTACCGCAATGAGCAGTTCTTC. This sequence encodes CASSRGEYRNEQFF.

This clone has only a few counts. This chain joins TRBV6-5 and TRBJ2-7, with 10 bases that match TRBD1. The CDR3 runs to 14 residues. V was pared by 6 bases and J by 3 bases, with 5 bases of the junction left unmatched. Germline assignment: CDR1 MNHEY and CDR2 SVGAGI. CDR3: CASRIGTGDYEQYF. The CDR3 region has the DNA TGTGCCAGCAGGATCGGGACAGGGGACTACGAGCAGTACTTC.

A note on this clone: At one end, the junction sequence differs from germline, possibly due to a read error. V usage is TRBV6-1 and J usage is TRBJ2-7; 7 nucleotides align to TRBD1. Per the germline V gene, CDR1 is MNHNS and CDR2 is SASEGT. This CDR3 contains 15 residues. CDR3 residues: CASTEMYRGSYEQYF. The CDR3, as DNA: TGTGCCAGCACTGAAATGTACAGGGGCTCCTACGAGCAGTACTTC.

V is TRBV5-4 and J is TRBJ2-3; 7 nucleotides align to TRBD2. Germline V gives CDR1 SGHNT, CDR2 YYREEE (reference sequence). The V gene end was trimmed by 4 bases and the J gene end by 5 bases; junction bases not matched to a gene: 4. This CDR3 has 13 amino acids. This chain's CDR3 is CASSVWGGDTQYF. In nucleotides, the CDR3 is TGTGCCAGCAGCGTATGGGGGGGAGATACGCAGTATTTT.

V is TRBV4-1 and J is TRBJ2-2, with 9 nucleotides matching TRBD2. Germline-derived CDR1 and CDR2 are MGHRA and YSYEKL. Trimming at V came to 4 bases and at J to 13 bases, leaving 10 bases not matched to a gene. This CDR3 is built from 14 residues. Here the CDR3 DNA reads TGCGCCAGCAGCCCCGCCGGGGGGACTAGCTGGCTGTTTTTT. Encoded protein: CASSPAGGTSWLFF.

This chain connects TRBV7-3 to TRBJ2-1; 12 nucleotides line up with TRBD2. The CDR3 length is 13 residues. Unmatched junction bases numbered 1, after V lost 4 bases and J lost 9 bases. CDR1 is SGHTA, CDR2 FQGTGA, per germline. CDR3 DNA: TGTGCCAGCAGCTCGGGACTAGCGGGTGAGCAGTTCTTC. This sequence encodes CASSSGLAGEQFF.